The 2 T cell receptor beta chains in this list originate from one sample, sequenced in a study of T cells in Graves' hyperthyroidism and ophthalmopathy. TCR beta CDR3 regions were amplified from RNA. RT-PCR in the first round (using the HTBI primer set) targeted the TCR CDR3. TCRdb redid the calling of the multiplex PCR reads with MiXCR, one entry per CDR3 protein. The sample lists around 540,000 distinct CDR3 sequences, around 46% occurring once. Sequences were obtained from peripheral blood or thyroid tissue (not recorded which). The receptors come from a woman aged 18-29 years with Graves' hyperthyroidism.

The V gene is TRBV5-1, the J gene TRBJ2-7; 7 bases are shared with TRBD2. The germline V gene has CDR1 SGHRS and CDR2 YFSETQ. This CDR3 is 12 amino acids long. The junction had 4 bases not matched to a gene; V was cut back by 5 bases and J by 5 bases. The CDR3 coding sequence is TGCGCCAGCAGAGCGGGGACGAACGAGCAGTACTTC. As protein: CASRAGTNEQYF.

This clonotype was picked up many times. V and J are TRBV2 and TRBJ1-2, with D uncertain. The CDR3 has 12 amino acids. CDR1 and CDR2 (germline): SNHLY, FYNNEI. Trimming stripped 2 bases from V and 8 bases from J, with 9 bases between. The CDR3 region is CASSESRLGYTF. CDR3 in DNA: TGTGCCAGCAGTGAATCCAGGTTGGGCTACACCTTC.